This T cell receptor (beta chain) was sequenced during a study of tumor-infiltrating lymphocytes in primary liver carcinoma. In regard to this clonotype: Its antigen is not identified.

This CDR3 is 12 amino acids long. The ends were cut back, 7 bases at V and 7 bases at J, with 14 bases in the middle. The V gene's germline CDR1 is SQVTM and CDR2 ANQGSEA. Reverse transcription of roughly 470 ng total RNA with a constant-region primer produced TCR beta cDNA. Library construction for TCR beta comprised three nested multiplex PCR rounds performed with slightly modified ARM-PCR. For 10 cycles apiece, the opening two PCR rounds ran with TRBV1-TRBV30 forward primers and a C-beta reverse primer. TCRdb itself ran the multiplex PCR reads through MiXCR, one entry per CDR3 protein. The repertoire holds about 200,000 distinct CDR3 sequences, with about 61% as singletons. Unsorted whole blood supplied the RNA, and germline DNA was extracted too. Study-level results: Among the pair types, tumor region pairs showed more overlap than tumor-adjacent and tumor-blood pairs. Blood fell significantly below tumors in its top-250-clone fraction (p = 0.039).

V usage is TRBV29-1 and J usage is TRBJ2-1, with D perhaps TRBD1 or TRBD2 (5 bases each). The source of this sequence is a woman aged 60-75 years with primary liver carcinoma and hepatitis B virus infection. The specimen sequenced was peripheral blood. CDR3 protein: CSARTGGNEQFF. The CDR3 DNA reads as TGCAGCGCTCGTACAGGCGGGAATGAGCAGTTCTTC.